A single sample gave rise to the 6 T cell receptor beta chains below, sequenced in a study of T-cell memory formation after mild COVID-19. TCRdb ran MiXCR on the 5' RACE reads and lists one entry per CDR3 protein. The sample includes roughly 130,000 distinct CDR3 sequences, about 15% of them seen just once. Material for sequencing was PBMCs or a T cell subset sorted from them (not recorded which). The receptor set was obtained from an adult woman who had mild COVID-19 (a few samples of this study predate the infection). Cell type and time point are not known.

This chain uses TRBV6-5 with TRBJ2-5, with D perhaps matching TRBD2 (6 bases). The length of the CDR3 is 14 residues. The germline V and J ends were trimmed by 7 bases and 7 bases, with 19 bases remaining between them. CDR1 is MNHEY and CDR2 is SVGAGI in the germline V gene. DNA of the CDR3: TGTGCCAGCATCGGGACTTCCGAGGTCGGGACCCAGTACTTC. The encoded protein is CASIGTSEVGTQYF.

This clonotype was detected a few times. Written as DNA, the CDR3 is TGTGCCAGCAGTAGCGGGGCGGACACCGGGGAGCTGTTTTTT. Its translation: CASSSGADTGELFF. The chain recombines TRBV6-5 with TRBJ2-2, with 7 bases aligning to TRBD2. This CDR3 is 14 amino acids long. Germline V CDR1 and CDR2: MNHEY, SVGAGI. The junction had 3 bases not matched to a gene; V was cut back by 5 bases and J by 3 bases.

This clonotype was counted a few times. The chain recombines TRBV20-1 with TRBJ2-1; D is ambiguous. Germline lookup yields CDR1 DFQATT and CDR2 SNEGSKA (reference sequence). Trimming left V 1 base short and J 9 bases short, with 7 bases between. This CDR3 is built from 11 residues. CDR3 residues: CSARGLSEQFF. For the CDR3, the DNA is TGCAGTGCTAGAGGGTTGAGTGAGCAGTTCTTC.

DNA of the CDR3: TGTGCCAGCAGCCCTCTAGCGGGAGTGGGGGAGACCCAGTACTTC. Its translation is CASSPLAGVGETQYF. The chain links TRBV7-2 to TRBJ2-5; 10 bases are shared with TRBD2. J lost 5 bases, V lost 5 bases, and 8 bases had no gene match. The length of the CDR3 is 15 residues. The germline V gene has CDR1 SGHTA and CDR2 FQGNSA.

This clonotype was found many times. The chain is built from TRBV29-1 and TRBJ2-1; 8 bases align to TRBD2. Germline V lookup: CDR1 SQVTM, CDR2 ANQGSEA. The length of the CDR3 is 13 residues. V lost 7 bases and J lost 7; bases outside the gene matches: 9. The CDR3 region has the DNA TGCAGCGCCGAAGAGGGACTAGGAAATGAGCAGTTCTTC. It specifies CSAEEGLGNEQFF.

This clonotype was seen a handful of times. V is TRBV15 and J is TRBJ2-2; 9 bases map to TRBD1. The length of the CDR3 is 16 residues. Per germline, CDR1 LNHNV and CDR2 YYDKDF (reference sequence). J was trimmed by 7 bases and V by 3 bases; bases with no gene match: 9. The CDR3 DNA sequence: TGTGCCACCAGCAGTCATCCCGACAGGGGGATCGGGGAGCTGTTTTTT. Its translation: CATSSHPDRGIGELFF. The full variable domain, with the rest looked up from reference TRBV15 and TRBJ2-2, is DAMVIQNPRYQVTQFGKPVTLSCSQTLNHNVMYWYQQKSSQAPKLLFHYYDKDFNNEADTPDNFQSRRPNTSFCFLDIRSPGLGDTAMYLCATSSHPDRGIGELFFGEGSRLTVL.